This T cell receptor beta chain was recovered during a study of naive and memory T cell subsets. Study-level results: Naive and memory repertoire findings lacked a ground truth for validation. Over 85% of naive TCR sequences appeared only once, unlike memory subsets. The power law exponent of TCR abundance differed between naive and memory cells. Especially in CD8 cells, naive repertoires contained a few larger clonotypes, possibly CD45RA-re-expressing memory cells.

This CDR3 comprises 17 residues. Germline values: CDR1 SNHLY, CDR2 FYNNEI. J gave up 6 bases and V 2 bases, and 7 bases lay outside the gene matches. Alpha and beta libraries were amplified separately from the second PCR onward. This clonotype was seen a handful of times. Its cognate antigen is unknown. Both TRBC1 and TRBC2 were covered by a beta constant-region primer of two equimolar oligonucleotides. Four rounds of PCR amplified the ligated cDNA using nested alpha and beta constant-region primers plus SP2. From the UMI-ligation and nested PCR reads, TCRdb called clonotypes with MiXCR, one entry per CDR3 protein. This table holds about 160,000 distinct CDR3 sequences, 22% found once.

Sequencing was done on a sample of naive CD4+ T cells from blood. The receptor's source is a human donor in good health. The genes are TRBV2 and TRBJ2-2; 12 bases line up with TRBD2. CDR3: CASSELAGGLKSGELFF. In DNA, the CDR3 is TGTGCCAGCAGTGAACTAGCGGGAGGGCTAAAATCCGGGGAGCTGTTTTTT. Full variable domain (outside the CDR3, taken from reference TRBV2 and TRBJ2-2): EPEVTQTPSHQVTQMGQEVILRCVPISNHLYFYWYRQILGQKVEFLVSFYNNEISEKSEIFDDQFSVERPDGSNFTLKIRSTKLEDSAMYFCASSELAGGLKSGELFFGEGSRLTVL.